These 22 T cell receptor beta chains were all obtained from the same sample, sequenced in a study of blood T cell repertoires in COVID-19. Measured with immunoSEQ multiplex PCR; TCRdb has only the in-frame clones, and not every one. The data show hundreds of thousands of clones, with 85% to 90% seen just once and around 7.9% held by the top ten. The sample comprised peripheral blood. These receptors were taken from a woman in her 70s with COVID-19, enrolled during active disease.

V usage is TRBV7-2 and J usage is TRBJ2-1; TRBD1 aligns across 7 bases. V trimming: 5 bases; J trimming: 11 bases; junction bases outside the gene matches: 15. The CDR3 runs to 15 residues. CDR1 SGHTA and CDR2 FQGNSA come from the germline V gene. This chain's CDR3 is CASSHDRVRNNKQFF. The CDR3 nucleotides read TGTGCCAGCAGCCACGACAGGGTCAGGAATAACAAGCAGTTCTTC.

The V and J genes are TRBV14 and TRBJ1-6; no firm D call. This CDR3 region has 16 residues. V lost 0 bases and J lost 7, with 13 bases in between. CDR1 and CDR2 from the germline V gene are SGHDN and FVKESK. Here the CDR3 DNA reads TGTGCCAGCAGCCAAGATGGGCAGGCCAAGAATTCACCCCTCCACTTT. Its translation is CASSQDGQAKNSPLHF. The entire variable domain, with the rest obtained from reference TRBV14 and TRBJ1-6, is as follows: EAGVTQFPSHSVIEKGQTVTLRCDPISGHDNLYWYRRVMGKEIKFLLHFVKESKQDESGMPNNRFLAERTGGTYSTLKVQPAELEDSGVYFCASSQDGQAKNSPLHFGNGTRLTVT.

V and J are TRBV6-6 and TRBJ1-3, with D uncertain. This CDR3 is 13 amino acids long. V lost 0 bases, J lost 4 bases, and 4 bases lay in between. Germline assignment: CDR1 MNHNY and CDR2 SVGAGI (reference sequence). The CDR3 protein is CASSYSYGNTIYF. CDR3 in DNA: TGTGCCAGCAGTTACTCCTACGGAAACACCATATATTTT.

The chain recombines TRBV30 with TRBJ2-2; 10 nucleotides line up with TRBD2. Looked up from germline, CDR1 is GTSNPN and CDR2 is SVGIG (reference sequence). The CDR3 totals 13 residues. Losses at the gene ends were 6 bases for V and 6 bases for J; bases not matched to a gene: 4. The CDR3 bases are TGTGCCTGTAGCGGGGGGTGGTCCGGGGAGCTGTTTTTT. It translates to CACSGGWSGELFF.

V usage is TRBV29-1 and J usage is TRBJ1-2; D remains ambiguous. Germline CDR1 is SQVTM and CDR2 is ANQGSEA. Trimming removed 4 bases from V and 5 bases from J, with 11 bases in between. The CDR3 covers 12 residues. The CDR3: CSVVAGNYGYTF. The CDR3 region has the DNA TGCAGCGTTGTGGCGGGTAATTATGGCTACACCTTC.

The J gene is TRBJ2-1, the V gene TRBV10-3; 8 bases are a match to TRBD2. Germline V gene data show CDR1 as ENHRY and CDR2 as SYGVKD. V lost 7 bases to trimming and J lost 6 bases; unmatched junction nucleotides: 8. CDR3 size: 14 residues. In DNA, the CDR3 is TGTGCCATCACCTCCGATCGGGGGGGCAATGAGCAGTTCTTC. Translation gives CAITSDRGGNEQFF.

The chain couples TRBV4-1 to TRBJ2-2; a weak D match, TRBD1 (6 bases). The CDR3 is 16 amino acids. Germline V CDR1 and CDR2: MGHRA, YSYEKL. V shed 3 bases and J shed 3 bases, with 14 bases lying between them. CDR3 sequence (DNA): TGCGCCAGCAGCCACCCCTTGGGACACGACACCGGGGAGCTGTTTTTT. It encodes CASSHPLGHDTGELFF.

This chain joins TRBV2 and TRBJ2-7, with 12 bases that match TRBD1. The CDR3 consists of 15 residues. Per germline, CDR1 SNHLY and CDR2 FYNNEI. V gave up 6 bases and J gave up 2 bases; unmatched junction bases: 5. Here the CDR3 DNA reads TGTGCCAGCAGCTCCGGGACAGGGGGCGCCTACGAGCAGTACTTC. It codes for CASSSGTGGAYEQYF.

The chain combines TRBV9 with TRBJ1-4; tentative D call: TRBD1 (5 bases). The CDR3 runs 15 residues. V was shortened by 6 bases and J by 8 bases, with 20 bases between the two germline ends. Germline loops: CDR1 SGDLS, CDR2 YYNGEE. CDR3 sequence reads: CASTRSSGGGEKLFF. The CDR3 nucleotides read TGTGCCAGCACTAGGAGCTCCGGGGGAGGGGAAAAACTGTTTTTT.

This chain joins TRBV19 and TRBJ1-1, with D possibly matching TRBD1 (6 bases). Per germline, CDR1 LNHDA and CDR2 SQIVND (reference sequence). Trimming cost V 3 bases and J 4 bases, with 9 bases left between them. The CDR3 is 13 residues long. CDR3 nucleotides: TGTGCCAGTAGTATGGGGGCCGCCACTGAAGCTTTCTTT. Residues: CASSMGAATEAFF.

This clone was picked up a small number of times. The chain links TRBV5-8 to TRBJ1-1; 7 nucleotides agree with TRBD1. The CDR3 covers 14 residues. Trimming took 3 bases from V and 3 from J; bases not matched to a gene: 5. Germline V lookup: CDR1 SGHTS, CDR2 YDEGEE. The chain's CDR3 is CASSSGQPDTEAFF. CDR3 DNA sequence: TGTGCCAGCAGCTCGGGACAGCCGGACACTGAAGCTTTCTTT.

The chain joins TRBV2 to TRBJ1-1, with 10 positions matching TRBD1. There are 15 residues in the CDR3. The germline gives CDR1 SNHLY, CDR2 FYNNEI. The V gene end was trimmed by 5 bases and the J gene end by 3 bases; junction bases not matched to a gene: 6. This CDR3 reads CASSRGQGLHTEAFF. CDR3 bases: TGTGCCAGCAGTCGGGGACAGGGGCTTCACACTGAAGCTTTCTTT.

The chain combines TRBV24-1 with TRBJ2-2, with 10 positions matching TRBD1. The CDR3 covers 16 residues. Germline assignment: CDR1 KGHDR and CDR2 SFDVKD. The V segment lost 5 bases and the J segment 4 bases; nucleotides outside the gene matches: 6. The CDR3 region has the DNA TGTGCCACCAGTGCGGGACAGGGGTTTGGCACCGGGGAGCTGTTTTTT. It yields the protein CATSAGQGFGTGELFF.

The chain links TRBV28 to TRBJ1-2, with D hard to call. V was clipped by 6 bases and J by 0 bases, with 5 bases between them. The germline V gene encodes CDR1 MDHEN and CDR2 SYDVKM. The CDR3 sequence is 12 residues long. The CDR3 region has the DNA TGTGCCAGCAGAGAGTCTAACTATGGCTACACCTTC. The encoded protein is CASRESNYGYTF.

This clone turned up a few times. This chain links TRBV6-2 or TRBV6-3 with TRBJ2-5; 15 bases are a match to TRBD2. CDR1 MNHEY and CDR2 SVGEGT come from the germline V gene. V was pared by 4 bases and J by 4 bases, with 1 base of the junction left unmatched. This CDR3 region has 15 residues. CDR3 loop: CASSSGLAGGETQYF. As DNA, the CDR3 is TGTGCCAGCAGTTCGGGACTAGCGGGAGGAGAGACCCAGTACTTC.

J is TRBJ1-4 and V is TRBV27, with D unclear. This CDR3 comprises 13 residues. V lost 7 bases, J lost 5 bases, and 11 bases lay in between. The germline V gene encodes CDR1 MNHEY and CDR2 SMNVEV (reference sequence). For the CDR3, the DNA is TGTGCCAGCAAACTCCGGGAGAATGAAAAACTGTTTTTT. It specifies CASKLRENEKLFF.

This chain joins TRBV7-9 and TRBJ2-7; 7 nucleotides align to TRBD2. Trimming at V came to 0 bases and at J to 3 bases, leaving 2 bases not matched to a gene. The germline CDR1 and CDR2 sequences are SEHNR and FQNEAQ (reference sequence). CDR3 length: 14 residues. CDR3 in amino acids: CASSLAGLGYEQYF. In DNA, the CDR3 is TGTGCCAGCAGCTTAGCCGGACTAGGCTACGAGCAGTACTTC.

This chain connects TRBV5-1 to TRBJ2-5; D uncertain. CDR1 is SGHRS, CDR2 YFSETQ, per germline. The CDR3 extends over 15 amino acids. V gave up 0 bases and J gave up 2 bases, with 11 bases separating them. This CDR3 is CASSLAGIEQETQYF. The CDR3 DNA reads as TGCGCCAGCAGCTTGGCCGGTATTGAGCAAGAGACCCAGTACTTC. Together with reference TRBV5-1 and TRBJ2-5, the CDR3 gives the full variable domain: KAGVTQTPRYLIKTRGQQVTLSCSPISGHRSVSWYQQTPGQGLQFLFEYFSETQRNKGNFPGRFSGRQFSNSRSEMNVSTLELGDSALYLCASSLAGIEQETQYFGPGTRLLVL.

The chain recombines TRBV19 with TRBJ1-2; 9 nucleotides align to TRBD1. The CDR3 sequence is 14 residues long. The V and J ends lost 8 bases and 4 bases, in that order; junction bases with no gene match: 8. Germline values: CDR1 LNHDA, CDR2 SQIVND (reference sequence). The CDR3 DNA sequence: TGTGCCAGTCTTTCGGGACAGGGTAGCTATGGCTACACCTTC. It is translated as CASLSGQGSYGYTF.

The rearrangement uses TRBV7-8 and TRBJ1-2; 7 bases map to TRBD1. CDR1 and CDR2 (germline): SGHVS, FQNEAQ. V lost 5 bases to trimming and J lost 2 bases; unmatched junction nucleotides: 2. The CDR3 sequence is 13 residues long. CDR3 sequence reads: CASSPQGNYGYTF. The CDR3 nucleotides read TGTGCCAGCAGCCCACAGGGGAACTATGGCTACACCTTC.

Comment on this clone: Distinct nucleotide sequences in the sample also encode this CDR3. The chain links TRBV3-1 (or the pseudogene TRBV3-2) to TRBJ1-1; D may be TRBD1 (6 bases). CDR1 LGHDT and CDR2 YNNKEL come from the germline V gene (reference sequence). Between the trimmed V and J ends, which lost 1 base and 2 bases, there was a span of 8 bases. The CDR3 has 14 residues. CDR3 sequence: CASSQGGGNTEAFF. The CDR3 DNA sequence: TGTGCCAGCAGCCAAGGAGGGGGAAACACTGAAGCTTTCTTT.

CDR3: CASSSTESTEAFF. The CDR3 nucleotides read TGTGCCAGCAGTTCGACAGAGAGCACTGAAGCTTTCTTT. The chain carries TRBV12-3 or TRBV12-4 and TRBJ1-1, with D possibly TRBD1 on 5 matching bases. This CDR3 is built from 13 residues. With 4 bases removed from V and 4 bases from J, the gap between germline ends came to 10 bases.